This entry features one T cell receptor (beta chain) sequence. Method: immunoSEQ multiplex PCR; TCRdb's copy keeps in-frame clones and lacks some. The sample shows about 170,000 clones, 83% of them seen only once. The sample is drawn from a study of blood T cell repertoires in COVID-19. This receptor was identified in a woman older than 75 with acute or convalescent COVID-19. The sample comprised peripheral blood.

CDR3 sequence (DNA): TGCGCCAGCAGCCAGCCCCTAGGTCGGCCCCAGCATTTT. Protein: CASSQPLGRPQHF. J is TRBJ1-5 and V is TRBV4-1, with no clear D. This CDR3 region has 13 residues. Trimming stripped 3 bases from V and 9 bases from J, with 12 bases between. Germline V gene sequence: CDR1 MGHRA, CDR2 YSYEKL.